The text below deals with one T cell receptor (beta chain). This entry is derived from a study of T cells in localized non-small cell lung cancer. This table comes from immunoSEQ multiplex PCR, and its TCRdb copy is limited to in-frame clones, with some not included. The sample lists 2,100 or so clones, roughly a fifth occurring once. V was pared by 4 bases and J by 8 bases, with 14 bases between. The CDR3 contains 14 residues. The sample consisted of lung tumor tissue, taken before any cancer treatment. The TCR sequence derives from a man between 40 and 70 years old with stage I squamous cell lung carcinoma. The chain is built from TRBV23-1 and TRBJ1-4; D ambiguous. TRBV23-1 is an ORF, and what it does is uncertain. In DNA, the CDR3 is TGCGCCAGCAGTCGGGCGGGGTGTTGGGAAAAACTGTTTTTT. Translated: CASSRAGCWEKLFF.